The present TCR beta chain was sequenced within a study of PD-L1 blockade in urothelial cancer (dated by TCRdb to 2016 to 2017). About the full investigation: Every patient began therapy at some point between 2013 and 2015 and was given atezolizumab 1,200 mg intravenously every 3 weeks. Pretreatment tumor samples and matched peripheral blood, collected serially before and after atezolizumab treatment, underwent TCR sequencing. Patients had an ECOG performance status of 0 or 1 and had received between 0 and 3 prior chemotherapy regimens. Approximately 29 patients had pretreatment blood TCR-seq, about 25 had at least one posttreatment blood collection, and about 25 had tumor TCR-seq. Whole exome sequencing and RNA sequencing of pretreatment tumors were performed alongside TCR sequencing in the same patients. The study, an exploratory multi-omic analysis, examined somatic, immune and clinical correlates of response to PD-L1 blockade with atezolizumab in urothelial cancer. About 90% of the 29 patients were males with bladder-origin urothelial cancer, and about 60% of the roughly 30 reported a prior smoking history. Blood samples gave a median of about 150,000 T cells and tens of thousands of unique TCRs, with a median clonality of around 0.08. Progression-free survival longer than 6 months counted as durable clinical benefit, and TCR features were additionally tested against both progression-free and overall survival. Blood samples were analyzed at 3 weeks after treatment start (second dose) and at 6 weeks after treatment start. Nine patients achieved durable clinical benefit and some 21 did not.

The germline V gene (reference sequence) provides CDR1 GTSNPN and CDR2 SVGIG. Between the V and J ends, shortened by 8 bases and 4 bases respectively, the junction contains 18 bases. Reading from cysteine to phenylalanine, the CDR3 counts 13 amino acids. The read is trimmed to its CDR3 DNA, 39 bases read in frame from base 1. A total of around 30 patients with locally advanced or metastatic urothelial carcinoma, treated at Memorial Sloan Kettering on a trial protocol, made up the cohort. Peripheral blood mononuclear cells were collected from each patient pretreatment and during treatment, giving between 1 and 8 total time points per patient. The Qiagen DNeasy Blood extraction kit was used to purify genomic DNA from total PBMCs and tumor samples. PBMCs were collected pretreatment and during treatment and were isolated and stored as previously described. Here is what the overall study found, with its caveats: Small sample size (n of about 30) and many exploratory analyses mean the results are intended to be hypothesis-generating. Among patients with durable benefit, tumor-associated TCR clones showed greater expansion in peripheral blood 3 weeks after treatment started (n of about 21, p = 0.022). Improved progression-free and overall survival was found to be associated with pretreatment peripheral blood TCR clonality below the median.

About this clone itself: This clone's antigen is unknown. No much larger clone exists at a distance of one base, and base qualities are not known.

Synthetic TCR analog templates were spiked into each PCR so that absolute template abundance could be estimated from read counts. The immunoSEQ assay was used to amplify TCRbeta CDR3 regions from genomic DNA with bias-controlled V and J gene primers. Sequencing of rearranged TCRbeta segments was performed at approximately 20X coverage. Under the source paper's analysis protocol: Clustering was used to correct sequencing errors, and CDR3s were annotated against IMGT to assign V, D and J genes. Only productive TCRbeta rearrangements were used in downstream analyses, excluding out-of-frame or stop-codon sequences. Clonality was calculated as one minus the Shannon entropy normalized by the log of the number of unique productive sequences. Clones differing between time points or between blood and tumor were identified by Fisher's exact test with Benjamini-Hochberg correction at adjusted p below 0.01. Entries here come from immuneACCESS through TCRdb and include only in-frame sequences with V and J called. Some clones fail to appear in such tables; in the studies checked, an unresolved V gene covers under half of the shortfall, and the cause of the remainder is unknown. That table is the source of V, J and clone size, and D and trimming were worked out from the DNA. The sample table holds about 51,000 clones, of which more than 75% were seen once. The ten largest account for more than 15% of the sample.

The chain is assembled from TRBV30 and TRBJ2-7, and perhaps TRBD1 as D gene, on 6 matching bases. The source of this sequence is a man aged 55 to 70 with urothelial cancer. The material sequenced was PBMCs, taken around atezolizumab (anti-PD-L1) treatment. The DNA reads as follows: TGTGCCGCCGTGGGGGCGGTTTCTTACGAGCAGTACTTC. Translated, it gives CAAVGAVSYEQYF.